This is a list of T cell receptor beta chains from one sample in a study of cytomegalovirus exposure and HLA in healthy donors. Generated by immunoSEQ multiplex PCR, the TCRdb table keeps only in-frame clones and is missing some. This table has about 65,000 clones, over 85% appearing once. Input material: PBMCs. These receptors all stem from a man aged 18-30 years in good health and CMV-seropositive. The CDR3 runs from the conserved cysteine through the conserved F or W. A D gene is named only where the DNA matches it firmly. Clone sizes are given selectively: once, few, many, or a class where the clone is expanded.

d_call j_call clone_size v_call cdr3_nt cdr3_aa
. TRBJ2-1 . TRBV4-1 TGCGCCAGCAGCCAAGATAGCGCACGGTACAATGAGCAGTTCTTC CASSQDSARYNEQFF
TRBD2 TRBJ2-2 . TRBV19 TGTGCCAGTAGACACGGGAGGGCAACCGGGGAGCTGTTTTTT CASRHGRATGELFF
. TRBJ1-1 . TRBV7-9 TGTGCCAGCCGAGAGAAGGGACTTGCTGAAGCTTTCTTT CASREKGLAEAFF
. TRBJ1-5 . TRBV15 TGTGCCACCAGCAGAGTAGGGCAGGGAAATCAGCCCCAGCATTTT CATSRVGQGNQPQHF
. TRBJ2-7 . TRBV7-9 TGTGCCAGCAGCTTAGCTGCGGGGCAGTACGAGCAGTACTTC CASSLAAGQYEQYF
. TRBJ2-1 . TRBV18 TGTGCCAGCTCACCCCGTGAGGGGGATAACAATGAGCAGTTCTTC CASSPREGDNNEQFF
. TRBJ1-2 . TRBV5-4 TGTGCCAGCAGTTTCGACAGAAACTATGGCTACACCTTC CASSFDRNYGYTF
. TRBJ1-2 . TRBV5-5 TGTGCCAGCAGCTTGAGCGCAAACTATGGCTACACCTTC CASSLSANYGYTF
TRBD2 TRBJ2-3 . TRBV6-1 TGTGCCAGCAGTGAACCGGCGGGGGGCACAGATACGCAGTATTTT CASSEPAGGTDTQYF
TRBD1 TRBJ1-1 . TRBV19 TGTGCCAGTAGTTTCGGACAGGGGAACACTGAAGCTTTCTTT CASSFGQGNTEAFF
. TRBJ2-7 . TRBV27 TGTGCCAGCAGTACCGTAGACGAGCAGTACTTC CASSTVDEQYF
TRBD1 TRBJ1-4 once TRBV11-2 TGTGCCAGCAGCTCAAGCAGGGGGCGAGGTGAAAAACTGTTTTTT CASSSSRGRGEKLFF
. TRBJ2-7 . TRBV10-3 TGTGCCATCAAACGGGACAAGCCCTACGAGCAGTACTTC CAIKRDKPYEQYF
. TRBJ2-2 . TRBV2 TGTGCCAGCTGCCGGGTGAAGGAAGGGGAGCTGTTTTTT CASCRVKEGELFF
. TRBJ2-2 . TRBV30 TGTGCCTGGAACCGTCGGGTGAACACCGGGGAGCTGTTTTTT CAWNRRVNTGELFF
TRBD1 TRBJ2-5 . TRBV10-3 TGTGCCATCACTAAGACAGGGGCCTACCAAGAGACCCAGTACTTC CAITKTGAYQETQYF
. TRBJ1-1 . TRBV6-5 TGTGCCAGCAGTACTTTAGGTCGGGACACTGAAGCTTTCTTT CASSTLGRDTEAFF
TRBD1 TRBJ1-1 . TRBV4-1 TGCGCCAGCAGCCAACGTATACTGACAGGGGAAGCTTTCTTT CASSQRILTGEAFF
. TRBJ1-6 . TRBV28 TGTGCCAGCAGCCTCACAGGGACGTTTAATTCACCCCTCCACTTT CASSLTGTFNSPLHF
. TRBJ2-2 . TRBV6-6 TGTGCCAGCAGTTACGAAGCGGGCGGGGAGCTGTTTTTT CASSYEAGGELFF
TRBD1 TRBJ1-2 . TRBV11-2 TGTGCCAGCAGCTTAAGAAGGACAGGGGGGGGATCAAACTATGGCTACACCTTC CASSLRRTGGGSNYGYTF
. TRBJ2-7 . TRBV7-2 TGTGCCAGCAGCTTCTCTGTCTCTGGAACTAACTCCTACGAGCAGTACTTC CASSFSVSGTNSYEQYF
. TRBJ2-1 . TRBV30 TGTGCCTGGAGTGTACTTAGGGGGGGCAGCCTCTACAATGAGCAGTTCTTC CAWSVLRGGSLYNEQFF
. TRBJ1-1 once TRBV6-1 TGTGCCAGCAGTAGGTCCAGGGAACTGAACACTGAAGCTTTCTTT CASSRSRELNTEAFF